Presented here are 31 T cell receptor beta chains from one specimen sequenced in a study of T-cell reconstitution after alpha-beta-depleted transplantation in children. This sample's TCRbeta library carried unique molecular identifier barcodes. TCRdb reprocessed the PCR reads with MiXCR, giving one entry per CDR3 protein. The sample gives around 240,000 distinct CDR3 sequences, 7.5% to 10% of which show up once; about 4.8% is in the top ten. The sequencing here drew on PBMCs from the stem cell graft donor, taken from the stem cell graft. Every receptor here comes from a human donor who donated a stem cell graft to a child with SCID.

This clonotype was recorded at least ten times. This chain connects TRBV7-6 to TRBJ1-1; 7 nucleotides agree with TRBD1. The CDR3 runs to 13 residues. Germline-derived CDR1 and CDR2 are SGHVS and FNYEAQ. Trimming at V came to 5 bases and at J to 4 bases, leaving 4 bases not matched to a gene. DNA of the CDR3: TGTGCCAGCAGCCGACAGGGTTTCACTGAAGCTTTCTTT. Its protein product is CASSRQGFTEAFF.

There are many counts of this clonotype. J is TRBJ2-1 and V is TRBV7-9; no reliable D call. This CDR3 is built from 14 residues. Germline values: CDR1 SEHNR, CDR2 FQNEAQ (reference sequence). The V end was cut by 1 base, the J end by 8 bases, with 12 bases between. CDR3 sequence: CASSLGWTIHEQFF. The CDR3 region has the DNA TGTGCCAGCAGCTTAGGGTGGACCATCCATGAGCAGTTCTTC.

The CDR3 region has the DNA TGCGCCAGCAGCCAAGACTTCAGTGCAACTAATGAAAAACTGTTTTTT. It encodes CASSQDFSATNEKLFF. The chain recombines TRBV4-3 with TRBJ1-4; D unresolved. V lost 0 bases and J 0 bases, leaving 8 bases between the germline ends. CDR3 size: 16 residues. Germline V gene data show CDR1 as LGHNA and CDR2 as YSLEER.

There are a few counts of this clonotype. CDR3 loop: CASGLHSDSPLHF. The DNA of the CDR3 is TGTGCTAGTGGTCTCCACAGCGATTCACCCCTCCACTTT. The genes are TRBV12-5 and TRBJ1-6; D gene unclear. Trimming removed 5 bases at V and 8 bases at J, with 10 bases between. The length of the CDR3 is 13 residues. CDR1 LGHNT and CDR2 FRNRAP come from the germline V gene.

This clonotype appeared many times. The CDR3 DNA reads as TGTGCCAGCACTAGGGGGCCGGATGGCTACACCTTC. Amino acids: CASTRGPDGYTF. The gene calls are TRBV28 and TRBJ1-2, with 7 bases that match TRBD1. Germline V gives CDR1 MDHEN, CDR2 SYDVKM. V shed 7 bases, J shed 6 bases, and the junction held 5 bases outside the gene matches. The CDR3 length is 12 residues.

Many counts were recorded for this clonotype. V usage is TRBV9 and J usage is TRBJ2-1, with a tentative D call TRBD1 (6 bases). Germline CDR1 reads SGDLS; CDR2 reads YYNGEE. This CDR3 contains 15 residues. The ends were cut back, 3 bases at V and 0 bases at J, with 10 bases in the middle. DNA of the CDR3: TGTGCCAGCAGCGGCGACAGGAGCTCCTACAATGAGCAGTTCTTC. This codes for CASSGDRSSYNEQFF.

Regarding this clonotype: A clone one base away is much larger, so this may be a read error. The gene calls are TRBV20-1 and TRBJ2-5, with D unclear. In germline, CDR1 is DFQATT, CDR2 SNEGSKA (reference sequence). CDR3 size: 14 residues. The CDR3 nucleotides are TGCAATGCTAGAGGAAGAGACCGTCAAGAGACCCAGTACTTC. Translating it yields CNARGRDRQETQYF.

The sample holds many counts of this clonotype. The chain couples TRBV29-1 to TRBJ2-3, with D possibly matching TRBD1 (6 bases). V lost 5 bases to trimming and J lost 1 base, with 13 bases between them. Germline-derived CDR1 and CDR2 are SQVTM and ANQGSEA. The CDR3 loop spans 14 amino acids. CDR3 residues: CSVPPGQRTDTQYF. In DNA form, the CDR3 reads TGCAGCGTTCCTCCGGGACAACGCACAGATACGCAGTATTTT.

CDR3 nucleotides: TGTGCCAGCAGTTGGAGCCTAGGGTACGAGCAGTACTTC. Translation: CASSWSLGYEQYF. The V gene is TRBV27, the J gene TRBJ2-7; D not resolved. The CDR3 has 13 amino acids. Germline V gives CDR1 MNHEY, CDR2 SMNVEV (reference sequence). V shed 4 bases and J shed 4 bases, with 11 bases lying between them.

This clonotype was found a few times. V usage is TRBV2 and J usage is TRBJ2-7, with D possibly TRBD1 on 6 matching bases. Germline assignment: CDR1 SNHLY and CDR2 FYNNEI. The CDR3 has 12 amino acids. Trimming pared 6 bases from V and 5 bases from J, leaving 11 bases between. The CDR3 DNA reads as TGTGCCAGCAGACAGGGTGTCCACGAGCAGTACTTC. Amino acids: CASRQGVHEQYF. Full variable domain (outside the CDR3, taken from reference TRBV2 and TRBJ2-7): EPEVTQTPSHQVTQMGQEVILRCVPISNHLYFYWYRQILGQKVEFLVSFYNNEISEKSEIFDDQFSVERPDGSNFTLKIRSTKLEDSAMYFCASRQGVHEQYFGPGTRLTVT.

This clonotype has a handful of counts. The rearrangement joins TRBV5-1 to TRBJ2-7; perhaps D is TRBD1 or TRBD2 (5 bases each). Germline V gene data show CDR1 as SGHRS and CDR2 as YFSETQ. The CDR3 is 13 residues long. The V end lost 3 bases, the J end lost 5 bases, and 12 bases lay between the germline ends. CDR3 nucleotide sequence: TGCGCCAGCAGCTCGGGACCGGGAAACGAGCAGTACTTC. Translation gives CASSSGPGNEQYF.

There are many counts of this clonotype. This chain connects TRBV7-9 to TRBJ1-2, with 7 bases fitting TRBD1. CDR1 is SEHNR, CDR2 FQNEAQ, per germline (reference sequence). The J segment lost 5 bases and the V segment lost 0 bases, leaving 6 bases of the junction unmatched. This CDR3 comprises 15 residues. The CDR3 is CASSLAKGASYGYTF. The CDR3 nucleotides read TGTGCCAGCAGCTTAGCGAAGGGGGCATCTTATGGCTACACCTTC.

This clonotype was counted ten times or more. V is TRBV9 and J is TRBJ1-5; D remains unclear. Per germline, CDR1 SGDLS and CDR2 YYNGEE. V shed 0 bases and J shed 3 bases, with 10 bases lying between them. The CDR3 length is 15 residues. Here the CDR3 DNA reads TGTGCCAGCAGCGTAGGGGCTGGGCCCAATCAGCCCCAGCATTTT. Translation gives CASSVGAGPNQPQHF. Together with reference TRBV9 and TRBJ1-5, the CDR3 gives the full variable domain: DSGVTQTPKHLITATGQRVTLRCSPRSGDLSVYWYQQSLDQGLQFLIQYYNGEERAKGNILERFSAQQFPDLHSELNLSSLELGDSALYFCASSVGAGPNQPQHFGDGTRLSIL.

With respect to this clonotype: Sequence at one end of the junction differs from germline and may be a read error. The chain couples TRBV20-1 to TRBJ2-6; maybe TRBD1 (6 bases). Looked up from germline, CDR1 is DFQATT and CDR2 is SNEGSKA (reference sequence). CDR3 length: 16 amino acids. CDR3 loop: CCARDPTGSGANVLTF. The CDR3 DNA sequence: TGCTGTGCTAGAGATCCGACAGGCTCTGGGGCCAACGTCCTGACTTTC.

This clonotype was recorded a few times. The rearrangement links TRBV7-3 to TRBJ2-1, with D hard to call. Trimming stripped 5 bases from V and 2 bases from J, with 13 bases between. The CDR3 covers 15 residues. Per germline, CDR1 SGHTA and CDR2 FQGTGA. CDR3 in DNA: TGTGCCAGCAGCGCCCAAAGGGTCACCTACAATGAGCAGTTCTTC. Protein: CASSAQRVTYNEQFF.

This clonotype was observed at least ten times. The chain recombines TRBV5-1 with TRBJ2-3, with 8 bases matching TRBD1. The CDR3 contains 14 residues. The ends lost 3 bases at V and 4 bases at J; junction bases unmatched: 4. Per the germline V gene, CDR1 is SGHRS and CDR2 is YFSETQ. The DNA of the CDR3 is TGCGCCAGCAGCTGGCAGGGGGCAGCAGATACGCAGTATTTT. As protein: CASSWQGAADTQYF. The whole variable domain, remainder taken from reference TRBV5-1 and TRBJ2-3, is KAGVTQTPRYLIKTRGQQVTLSCSPISGHRSVSWYQQTPGQGLQFLFEYFSETQRNKGNFPGRFSGRQFSNSRSEMNVSTLELGDSALYLCASSWQGAADTQYFGPGTRLTVL.

This clonotype has at least ten counts. The chain recombines TRBV20-1 with TRBJ1-5; maybe TRBD1 (5 bases). The V end was cut by 0 bases, the J end by 6 bases, with 15 bases between. From germline, CDR1 is DFQATT and CDR2 SNEGSKA (reference sequence). The CDR3 totals 15 residues. CDR3 nucleotides: TGCAGTGCTAGAGATCTTGAAGGGGATAGTCAGCCCCAGCATTTT. It specifies CSARDLEGDSQPQHF.

Many counts were recorded for this clonotype. The chain uses TRBV4-2 and TRBJ1-2; possibly TRBD1 for D (5 bases). The V and J ends lost 3 bases and 5 bases respectively, with 13 bases between them. CDR1 LGHNA and CDR2 YNFKEQ come from the germline V gene. The CDR3 loop spans 14 amino acids. CDR3 nucleotide sequence: TGTGCCAGCAGCCACGGGGGGAAGGTTTATGGCTACACCTTC. The encoded protein is CASSHGGKVYGYTF.

This clonotype was seen many times. Here the CDR3 reads CASSPGAYEQYF. CDR3 nucleotides: TGTGCCAGCAGTCCCGGGGCCTACGAGCAGTACTTC. This chain joins TRBV18 and TRBJ2-7; D is perhaps TRBD2 (5 bases). In germline, CDR1 is KGHSH, CDR2 LQKENI. The CDR3 contains 12 residues. Trimming stripped 8 bases from V and 2 bases from J, with 10 bases between.

On this clonotype itself: This may come from a read error, since a much larger clone is one base off. The chain recombines TRBV29-1 with TRBJ1-2; 7 bases agree with TRBD1. Per germline, CDR1 SQVTM and CDR2 ANQGSEA. The CDR3 sequence is 13 residues long. CDR3 DNA sequence: TGCAGCGTTACTACCGGGACAGACTATGGCGACACCTTC. Translation: CSVTTGTDYGDTF. Variable domain in full (rest from reference TRBV29-1 and TRBJ1-2): SAVISQKPSRDICQRGTSLTIQCQVDSQVTMMFWYRQQPGQSLTLIATANQGSEATYESGFVIDKFPISRPNLTFSTLTVSNMSPEDSSIYLCSVTTGTDYGDTFGSGTRLTVV.

This clonotype has ten or more counts. This chain joins TRBV20-1 and TRBJ1-2; D uncertain. CDR1 DFQATT and CDR2 SNEGSKA come from the germline V gene (reference sequence). V was trimmed by 5 bases and J by 3 bases, leaving 7 bases between them. The CDR3 is 11 amino acids. Written as DNA, the CDR3 is TGCAGTGCTTACACGGACTATGGCTACACCTTC. It specifies CSAYTDYGYTF.

This clonotype was found many times. This chain links TRBV7-9 with TRBJ2-1; 14 nucleotides match TRBD2. This CDR3 region has 13 residues. J lost 11 bases, V lost 9 bases, and 6 bases had no gene match. CDR1 is SEHNR, CDR2 FQNEAQ, per germline (reference sequence). This chain's CDR3 is CASGLAGGEKQFF. CDR3 bases: TGTGCCAGTGGACTAGCGGGGGGAGAGAAGCAGTTCTTC.

This clonotype was recorded at least ten times. The rearrangement uses TRBV25-1 and TRBJ2-2; weak D call: TRBD1 (8 bases). The CDR3 length is 15 residues. Germline V lookup: CDR1 MGHDK, CDR2 SYGVNS. With 7 bases removed from V and 5 bases from J, the gap between germline ends came to 17 bases. CDR3: CASNPDRGGTGELFF. The CDR3, as DNA: TGTGCCAGCAACCCCGACAGGGGAGGGACCGGGGAGCTGTTTTTT.

This clonotype was seen ten or more times. The rearrangement joins TRBV4-2 to TRBJ1-1; D gene uncertain. CDR1 and CDR2 (germline): LGHNA, YNFKEQ. Trimming took 1 base from V and 4 from J, leaving 13 bases between them. There are 15 residues in the CDR3. CDR3 residues: CASSQVRGEGTEAFF. As DNA, the CDR3 is TGTGCCAGCAGCCAAGTACGGGGTGAGGGCACTGAAGCTTTCTTT.

This clonotype was observed a few times. The rearrangement joins TRBV11-2 to TRBJ2-1; the D gene is possibly TRBD1 (6 bases). The V end was cut by 3 bases, the J end by 13 bases, with 10 bases between. From germline, CDR1 is SGHAT and CDR2 FQNNGV. The CDR3 runs to 11 residues. The CDR3 DNA reads as TGTGCCAGCAGCTTCGCAGGGGACCAGTTCTTC. Translated, it gives CASSFAGDQFF.

In its sample, this clonotype was seen many times. This chain connects TRBV9 to TRBJ2-7; possible D gene TRBD1, 6 bases. V dropped 0 bases and J dropped 1 base, with 8 bases sitting between them. The CDR3 has 14 amino acids. In germline, CDR1 is SGDLS, CDR2 YYNGEE. The CDR3 region has the DNA TGTGCCAGCAGCGTAGTGGACAGTTCCTACGAGCAGTACTTC. This encodes CASSVVDSSYEQYF.

The sample holds many counts of this clonotype. The chain recombines TRBV7-2 with TRBJ2-2; the D gene is possibly TRBD1 (7 bases). The CDR3 sequence is 16 residues long. With 4 bases removed from V and 1 base from J, the gap between germline ends came to 13 bases. In germline, CDR1 is SGHTA, CDR2 FQGNSA. The chain's CDR3 is CASSYAGTENTGELFF. In DNA form, the CDR3 reads TGTGCCAGCAGCTACGCGGGGACAGAGAACACCGGGGAGCTGTTTTTT.

This clonotype was observed many times. The J gene is TRBJ2-3, the V gene TRBV20-1, with a weak D call TRBD1 (6 bases). Germline lookup yields CDR1 DFQATT and CDR2 SNEGSKA (reference sequence). V was trimmed by 6 bases and J by 0 bases, leaving 13 bases between them. This CDR3 is 14 amino acids long. This CDR3 is CSAILGASTDTQYF. The CDR3 DNA reads as TGCAGTGCCATTTTGGGGGCTAGCACAGATACGCAGTATTTT.

At least ten counts were recorded for this clonotype. The rearrangement uses TRBV9 and TRBJ2-1, with TRBD2 identical over 10 bases. The V segment lost 3 bases and the J segment 5 bases; nucleotides outside the gene matches: 8. The CDR3 length is 16 residues. The germline V gene encodes CDR1 SGDLS and CDR2 YYNGEE. The CDR3, as DNA: TGTGCCAGCAGCGACAGCAGCGGGGGGGCCCACAATGAGCAGTTCTTC. Amino acids: CASSDSSGGAHNEQFF.

This clonotype was seen many times. The V gene is TRBV5-1, the J gene TRBJ1-5; D remains unclear. There are 13 residues in the CDR3. The V and J ends lost 3 bases and 5 bases respectively, with 9 bases between them. Germline CDR1 and CDR2: SGHRS and YFSETQ. The CDR3 DNA follows: TGCGCCAGCAGCTACCGGGGAGATCAGCCCCAGCATTTT. It specifies CASSYRGDQPQHF.

The chain couples TRBV5-1 to TRBJ1-2; D is ambiguous. Trimming removed 0 bases from V and 10 bases from J, with 19 bases in between. Germline CDR1 and CDR2: SGHRS and YFSETQ. The CDR3 contains 15 residues. The CDR3 coding sequence is TGCGCCAGCAGCTTGGAGACGGCCCCCACCCGAGACTACACCTTC. Residues: CASSLETAPTRDYTF.